These 27 T cell receptor beta chains share one sample of origin, sequenced in a study of kidney transplant recipient with SARS-CoV-2 infection. TCRdb re-analysed the reads in MiXCR, keeping a single row per CDR3 protein. The data contain under 300,000 distinct CDR3 sequences, around 28% of them singletons. The sample here was a blood sample, taken at baseline and on roughly day 110 from a kidney transplant recipient. The receptor set was obtained from a male patient aged 25-45 years who had COVID-19 and was a kidney transplant recipient. Part of the T cell pool may stem from the graft donor.

About this clonotype: This may be a read error: a much more frequent sequence differs by one nucleotide. As DNA, the CDR3 is TGTGCCAGCAGTGCTCGCGTCTCTATGCGAAAGACCTATGGCCACACCTTC. Amino acids: CASSARVSMRKTYGHTF. The genes are TRBV6-5 and TRBJ1-2; D call uncertain. This CDR3 contains 17 residues. Germline CDR1 is MNHEY and CDR2 is SVGAGI.

Details on this clonotype: Just one base apart from a much larger clone, this may be a read error. V usage is TRBV7-7 and J usage is TRBJ1-2, with unresolved D. V was clipped by 5 bases and J by 4 bases, with 23 bases between them. CDR3 length: 17 residues. CDR1 and CDR2 from the germline V gene are SSHAT and FNYEAQ (reference sequence). The CDR3 here is CASSDKVECRKTYGYTF. The CDR3, as DNA: TGTGCCAGCAGCGACAAGGTTGAGTGCCGAAAGACCTATGGCTACACCTTC.

This clonotype was picked up a small number of times. This chain joins TRBV20-1 and TRBJ2-1; 9 positions match TRBD2. The length of the CDR3 is 14 residues. Trimming took 3 bases from V and 9 from J; bases not matched to a gene: 9. Germline values: CDR1 DFQATT, CDR2 SNEGSKA (reference sequence). The CDR3 sequence is CSARPSGKASEQFF. The DNA for the CDR3 is TGCAGTGCTAGGCCTAGCGGGAAGGCTAGTGAGCAGTTCTTC.

This clonotype was recorded many times. The chain's CDR3 is CASSLSPGQDLFEQYF. For the CDR3, the DNA is TGTGCCAGCAGTTTATCTCCGGGCCAGGATTTGTTCGAGCAGTACTTC. This chain connects TRBV27 to TRBJ2-7; unclear D gene. This CDR3 has 16 residues. CDR1 and CDR2 (germline): MNHEY, SMNVEV (reference sequence). V was cut by 0 bases and J by 6 bases, with 18 bases left in between.

A note on this clonotype: This may stem from a read error, because a much larger clone lies one nucleotide away. The V and J genes are TRBV5-1 and TRBJ2-6; D remains unclear. CDR3 length: 16 amino acids. Looked up from germline, CDR1 is SGHRS and CDR2 is YFSETQ. The CDR3, as DNA: TGCACCAGCAGCTTCGTCTTGGAAGCCGGGGCCAACGTCCTGACTTTC. This translates into CTSSFVLEAGANVLTF.

Worth noting for this clonotype: A much larger clone sits a single nucleotide away, making a read error possible. The V gene is TRBV27, the J gene TRBJ1-2, with 8 bases identical to TRBD1. The CDR3 covers 15 residues. Germline V gene lookup returns CDR1 MNHEY and CDR2 SMNVEV (reference sequence). CDR3 region: CASNLSRDRGPGYTF. In DNA, the CDR3 is TGTGCCAGCAATTTATCGCGAGACAGGGGCCCTGGCTACACCTTC.

V usage is TRBV29-1 and J usage is TRBJ2-5; D remains unclear. The CDR3 covers 11 residues. V lost 4 bases, J lost 9 bases, and 12 bases lay in between. CDR1 is SQVTM, CDR2 ANQGSEA, per germline. CDR3 coding DNA: TGCAGCGTTGGGATGACCCGGTCCCAGTACTTC. Residues: CSVGMTRSQYF.

This clonotype came up many times. This sequence joins TRBV6-2 or TRBV6-3 and TRBJ2-2, with D perhaps matching TRBD1 (6 bases). The CDR3 has 15 residues. Germline values: CDR1 MNHEY, CDR2 SVGEGT. The V and J ends lost 0 bases and 5 bases respectively, with 10 bases between them. CDR3 region: CASSYSAGDTGELFF. The CDR3 DNA reads TGTGCCAGCAGTTACTCGGCAGGGGATACCGGGGAGCTGTTTTTT.

This clonotype was counted at least ten times. The V call is TRBV20-1, the J call TRBJ2-7, with 9 bases aligning to TRBD2. With V trimmed by 5 bases and J by 0 bases, 8 bases remained unmatched. Germline V lookup: CDR1 DFQATT, CDR2 SNEGSKA (reference sequence). This CDR3 is built from 15 residues. The CDR3 reads CSAPPRTSASYEQYF. Written as DNA, the CDR3 is TGCAGTGCTCCCCCGAGGACTAGCGCCTCCTACGAGCAGTACTTC.

The chain carries TRBV5-1 and TRBJ1-2; D uncertain. There are 16 residues in the CDR3. Trimming cost V 7 bases and J 4 bases, with 23 bases left between them. Germline CDR1 is SGHRS and CDR2 is YFSETQ. The CDR3 DNA sequence: TGCGCCAGCTACAAGATATTGGTTCGAAAGACCTATGGCTACACCTTC. Translating gives CASYKILVRKTYGYTF.

The chain recombines TRBV5-8 with TRBJ1-2, with D unresolved. Germline V gene sequence: CDR1 SGHTS, CDR2 YDEGEE. Trimming stripped 10 bases from V and 4 bases from J, with 26 bases between. The CDR3 spans 16 residues. CDR3 in DNA: TGTGCCGGCCTGGCCCTTCATCCACGAAAGACCTATGGCTACACCTTC. It yields the protein CAGLALHPRKTYGYTF.

This clonotype was counted at least ten times. J is TRBJ2-7 and V is TRBV18; TRBD1 matches at 7 bases. Trimming cost V 4 bases and J 1 base; bases outside gene matches: 4. The CDR3 loop spans 14 amino acids. Germline V gene sequence: CDR1 KGHSH, CDR2 LQKENI. The CDR3 is CASSQDRTSYEQYF. DNA for the CDR3: TGTGCCAGCTCACAGGACAGGACTTCCTACGAGCAGTACTTC. Drawing the rest from reference TRBV18 and TRBJ2-7, the complete variable domain is NAGVMQNPRHLVRRRGQEARLRCSPMKGHSHVYWYRQLPEEGLKFMVYLQKENIIDESGMPKERFSAEFPKEGPSILRIQQVVRGDSAAYFCASSQDRTSYEQYFGPGTRLTVT.

This clonotype appeared many times. CDR3 protein: CASRPTGSGNTIYF. In nucleotides, the CDR3 is TGTGCCAGCAGGCCTACAGGGTCTGGAAACACCATATATTTT. This chain connects TRBV5-4 to TRBJ1-3; maybe TRBD1 (6 bases). Trimming took off 5 bases at V and 1 base at J, with 10 bases between the two ends. The CDR3 consists of 14 residues. CDR1 SGHNT and CDR2 YYREEE come from the germline V gene (reference sequence).

The chain joins TRBV6-5 to TRBJ2-1; the D is unclear. The CDR3 is 19 amino acids. Germline V gene lookup returns CDR1 MNHEY and CDR2 SVGAGI. The V and J ends lost 6 bases and 0 bases respectively, with 24 bases between them. The CDR3 DNA follows: TGTGCCAGCAGATCCACAATGGACCCGTCCTGGAGCTCCTACAATGAGCAGTTCTTC. Encoded protein: CASRSTMDPSWSSYNEQFF.

This clonotype was counted many times. V usage is TRBV5-1 and J usage is TRBJ2-1; D remains unclear. With 0 bases removed from V and 5 bases from J, the gap between germline ends came to 6 bases. The CDR3 length is 13 residues. CDR1 and CDR2 from the germline V gene are SGHRS and YFSETQ. CDR3 DNA sequence: TGCGCCAGCAGCTTGGGAACTAACAATGAGCAGTTCTTC. It codes for CASSLGTNNEQFF.

V and J are TRBV5-4 and TRBJ2-5; the match to TRBD2 covers 11 bases. The J call may not be correct, given that the DNA end is closer to TRBJ2-7. Germline CDR1 reads SGHNT; CDR2 reads YYREEE (reference sequence). The CDR3 covers 15 residues. The CDR3 nucleotides read TGTGCCAGCAGCTCAGGACTAGCGGGCTCCTACGAGCAGTACTTC. It translates to CASSSGLAGSYEQYF.

This clonotype has a count of ten or more. The rearrangement links TRBV16 to TRBJ1-2; D is uncertain. The CDR3 runs 17 residues. V shed 5 bases and J shed 4 bases, with 23 bases lying between them. CDR1 KGHSY and CDR2 FQNENV come from the germline V gene. CDR3 in amino acids: CASSGRRVVRKTYGYTF. CDR3 bases: TGTGCCAGCAGCGGCCGGAGGGTCGTTAGAAAGACCTATGGCTACACCTTC.

In the case of this clonotype: A much bigger clone sits one base away, suggesting this may be a read error. The CDR3 DNA reads TGTGCCAGTAGTATAAGGGGGTCGGGGTGTGGCTACACCTTC. It is translated as CASSIRGSGCGYTF. The chain carries TRBV19 and TRBJ1-2, with a weak D call TRBD1 (6 bases). Trimming took 2 bases from V and 7 from J, leaving 14 bases between them. Germline-derived CDR1 and CDR2 are LNHDA and SQIVND (reference sequence). This CDR3 contains 14 residues.

This clonotype was counted between two and nine times. The gene calls are TRBV7-8 and TRBJ2-3; the D gene is possibly TRBD2 (7 bases). This CDR3 contains 16 residues. The V gene's germline CDR1 is SGHVS and CDR2 FQNEAQ. Trimming removed 6 bases at V and 4 bases at J, with 20 bases between. CDR3 DNA sequence: TGTGCCAGCAGATTCAAGAGGGGGGGGGTAGCAGATACGCAGTATTTT. Translation: CASRFKRGGVADTQYF.

CDR3 amino acids: CASSQDRWAGGKNEQFF. DNA for the CDR3: TGCGCCAGCAGCCAAGATCGGTGGGCGGGGGGAAAAAATGAGCAGTTCTTC. The chain links TRBV4-3 to TRBJ2-1; 8 bases line up with TRBD2. CDR3 size: 17 residues. CDR1 and CDR2 (germline): LGHNA, YSLEER. V lost 0 bases, J lost 7 bases, and 11 bases stayed unmatched.

Many counts were recorded for this clonotype. The V gene is TRBV20-1, the J gene TRBJ1-4; D is ambiguous. Germline V gives CDR1 DFQATT, CDR2 SNEGSKA (reference sequence). V gave up 1 base and J gave up 9 bases, with 15 bases separating them. This CDR3 spans 14 amino acids. CDR3 sequence reads: CSARGTGEVQKLFF. The CDR3 coding sequence is TGCAGTGCTAGAGGTACTGGGGAGGTTCAAAAACTGTTTTTT.

Details on this clonotype: This may be a read error, as it is one base from a much larger clone. This chain links TRBV27 with TRBJ2-4, with no clear D. Trimming shortened V by 5 bases and J by 15 bases, and 14 bases separated the two germline ends. CDR3 length: 11 amino acids. CDR1 is MNHEY and CDR2 is SMNVEV in the germline V gene (reference sequence). In DNA, the CDR3 is TGTGCCAGCAGTCGCGAAAACGAGCTGTACTTC. Translating it yields CASSRENELYF.

Of note for this clonotype: At one boundary the junction diverges from the germline segment, which might be a read error. The V and J genes are TRBV4-1 and TRBJ1-1; D uncertain. The CDR3 consists of 13 residues. Germline values: CDR1 MGHRA, CDR2 YSYEKL. CDR3 residues: CASNQVRRAEAFF. The CDR3 DNA follows: TGCGCCAGCAACCAAGTCCGGCGCGCTGAAGCTTTCTTT.

This clonotype appeared many times. V and J are TRBV19 and TRBJ1-5; D is unresolved. The CDR3 runs to 13 residues. V lost 1 base and J 3 bases, leaving 4 bases between the germline ends. Germline assignment: CDR1 LNHDA and CDR2 SQIVND (reference sequence). The CDR3 sequence: CASSIAPNQPQHF. Here the CDR3 DNA reads TGTGCCAGTAGTATAGCCCCCAATCAGCCCCAGCATTTT.

Comments on this clonotype: This may be a read error: a much more frequent sequence differs by one nucleotide. The CDR3 DNA sequence: TGTGCCACCAGCAGAGTTGTGTCAAGCTCCTGCAATGAGCAGTTCTTC. Encoded protein: CATSRVVSSSCNEQFF. This chain uses TRBV15 with TRBJ2-1; D gene ambiguous. Germline CDR1 reads LNHNV; CDR2 reads YYDKDF (reference sequence). The CDR3 is 16 amino acids. Filled out from reference TRBV15 and TRBJ2-1, the complete variable domain reads DAMVIQNPRYQVTQFGKPVTLSCSQTLNHNVMYWYQQKSSQAPKLLFHYYDKDFNNEADTPDNFQSRRPNTSFCFLDIRSPGLGDTAMYLCATSRVVSSSCNEQFFGPGTRLTVL.

This clonotype was observed at least ten times. The gene calls are TRBV5-1 and TRBJ1-2; no definite D call. CDR1 is SGHRS and CDR2 is YFSETQ in the germline V gene. CDR3 length: 16 amino acids. V dropped 7 bases and J dropped 4 bases, with 23 bases sitting between them. This chain's CDR3 is CASSAESVRKTYGYTF. In nucleotides, the CDR3 is TGCGCCAGCTCAGCGGAATCGGTTCGAAAGACCTATGGCTACACCTTC.

As to this clonotype: This is likely a read error, given that the CDR3 carries no conserved phenylalanine or tryptophan at its end. CDR3 protein: CASSRGVTNRKTYGYTL. CDR3 bases: TGTGCCAGTAGTCGTGGTGTGACAAATCGAAAGACCTATGGCTACACCCTC. The chain is built from TRBV19 and TRBJ1-2; no definite D call. The germline CDR1 and CDR2 sequences are LNHDA and SQIVND (reference sequence). The ends were cut back, 5 bases at V and 4 bases at J, with 23 bases in the middle. This CDR3 spans 17 amino acids.